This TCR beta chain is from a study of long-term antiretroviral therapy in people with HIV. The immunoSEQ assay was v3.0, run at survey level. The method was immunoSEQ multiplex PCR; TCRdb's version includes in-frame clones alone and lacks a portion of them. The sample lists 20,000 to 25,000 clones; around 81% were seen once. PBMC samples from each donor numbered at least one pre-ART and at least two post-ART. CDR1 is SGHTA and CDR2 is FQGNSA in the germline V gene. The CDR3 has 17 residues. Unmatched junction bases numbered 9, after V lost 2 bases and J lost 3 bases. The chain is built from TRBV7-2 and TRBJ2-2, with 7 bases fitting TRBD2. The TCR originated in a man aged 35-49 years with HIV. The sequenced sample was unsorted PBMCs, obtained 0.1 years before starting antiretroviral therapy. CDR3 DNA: TGTGCCAGCAGCTTACGAACGGGGGAGGGGCACACCGGGGAGCTGTTTTTT. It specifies CASSLRTGEGHTGELFF.